The 5 T cell receptor beta chains given below trace back to one sample, sequenced in a study of glioma-infiltrating T cells. TCR alpha and beta CDR3 regions were amplified from RNA using iRepertoire nested multiplex PCR. Using its own MiXCR run on the multiplex PCR reads, TCRdb lists one record per CDR3 protein. The repertoire holds roughly 40,000 distinct CDR3 sequences, with more than 20% as singletons. The specimen sequenced was glioma tissue, nonneoplastic brain tissue, or PBMCs (not recorded which). These receptors all stem from a human donor with low-grade glioma or glioblastoma, undergoing nonglioma brain surgery, or in good health (not recorded which).

As concerns this clonotype: A much bigger clone sits one base away, suggesting this may be a read error. Lacking the conserved final phenylalanine or tryptophan, this CDR3 likely reflects a read error. The V and J genes are TRBV5-1 and TRBJ1-2; no clear D gene. There are 12 residues in the CDR3. The V and J ends lost 1 base and 7 bases respectively, with 8 bases between them. CDR1 is SGHRS, CDR2 YFSETQ, per germline. CDR3 sequence: CASSLSGFGYTI. CDR3 nucleotide sequence: TGCGCCAGCAGCTTGTCCGGTTTTGGCTACACCATC.

At least ten counts were recorded for this clonotype. This chain connects TRBV2 to TRBJ1-2, with D tentatively TRBD1 (5 bases). Looked up from germline, CDR1 is SNHLY and CDR2 is FYNNEI. V was trimmed by 7 bases and J by 0 bases, leaving 18 bases between them. This CDR3 contains 16 residues. CDR3 coding DNA: TGTGCCAGCACCGAAACCTTAGACAGAGCTAACTATGGCTACACCTTC. The encoded protein is CASTETLDRANYGYTF.

This clonotype was detected ten times or more. The chain recombines TRBV4-1 with TRBJ1-5, with a tentative D call TRBD1 (5 bases). This CDR3 is 15 amino acids long. Germline V gene sequence: CDR1 MGHRA, CDR2 YSYEKL. V lost 0 bases to trimming and J lost 4 bases, with 10 bases between them. The CDR3 DNA follows: TGCGCCAGCAGCCAAGAACCCGACAGTAATCAGCCCCAGCATTTT. The encoded protein is CASSQEPDSNQPQHF.

The genes are TRBV7-2 and TRBJ1-5, with 8 positions matching TRBD1. The V and J ends lost 2 bases and 0 bases, in that order; junction bases with no gene match: 15. The V gene's germline CDR1 is SGHTA and CDR2 FQGNSA. The CDR3 has 20 amino acids. CDR3 amino acids: CASSLKTDRVWGASNQPQHF. CDR3 in DNA: TGTGCCAGCAGCTTAAAAACGGACAGGGTTTGGGGTGCTAGCAATCAGCCCCAGCATTTT.

The chain carries TRBV12-3 or TRBV12-4 and TRBJ2-2, with D possibly called TRBD1 or TRBD2 (6 bases each). Trimming removed 7 bases at V and 7 bases at J, with 13 bases between. This CDR3 region has 13 residues. CDR3 DNA sequence: TGTGCCAGCATCCTAGGGGGGAGCGGGGAGCTGTTTTTT. It codes for CASILGGSGELFF.